This T cell receptor (beta chain) was documented in a study of cytomegalovirus exposure and HLA in healthy donors. Study-wide results and limits: In vitro experiments confirmed that a few CMV-associated chains were specific for CMV antigens. It was reportedly the case that the classifier diagnosed cytomegalovirus status with high specificity and sensitivity. Overall, around 160 TCR beta chains were annotated as cytomegalovirus-associated. Rarity marked most TCR sequences, yet some public TCRs occurred in many donors.

With 3 bases clipped from V and 6 bases from J, the junction kept 1 base outside the gene matches. From germline, CDR1 is GTSNPN and CDR2 SVGIG (reference sequence). The CDR3 runs 11 residues. Comments on this clone: Antigen unknown.

Both 60 Vbeta primers and 13 Jbeta primers went into the PCR. Generated by immunoSEQ multiplex PCR, the TCRdb table keeps only in-frame clones and is missing some. The sample includes over 100,000 clones, 66% of them seen just once. This clonotype was sampled from a man younger than 35 in good health and CMV-seronegative. The chain recombines TRBV30 with TRBJ2-7; 8 nucleotides align to TRBD1. The sequenced sample was PBMCs. The CDR3 DNA reads as TGTGCCTGGAGGGACAGGGTCGAGCAGTACTTC. It specifies CAWRDRVEQYF.